The rows below give T cell receptor beta chains drawn from one sample of a study of T-cell reconstitution after alpha-beta-depleted transplantation in children. In TCRdb, the PCR reads were re-called with MiXCR into one record per CDR3 protein. The sample has about 1,000,000 distinct CDR3 sequences; roughly 29% are singletons. The sequences come from PBMCs, mostly from graft donor cells, collected 360 days after TCRalphabeta/CD19-depleted stem cell transplant. Receptor source: a boy in the first two years of life who had a stem cell transplant for SCID, so the T cells may come from the graft donor. Both conserved end residues are part of each CDR3. D genes are given only for firm matches. Not all rows give a size; the values are once, few, many and, for expanded clones, a class.

NA,TRBJ1-1,TRBV29-1,NA,TGCAGCGCCACAGGGTGGGCAACTGAAGCTTTCTTT,CSATGWATEAFF
NA,TRBJ1-1,TRBV10-3,NA,TGTGCCATCAGTGGGGGAGGGGGCACTGAAGCTTTCTTT,CAISGGGGTEAFF
NA,TRBJ2-3,TRBV28,few,TGTGCCAGCAGTCCCCAGGGGACGTACACAGATACGCAGTATTTT,CASSPQGTYTDTQYF
TRBD1,TRBJ1-6,TRBV12-5,NA,TGTGCTAGTGGTTTGCGGGACAGGGATTATAATTCACCCCTCCACTTT,CASGLRDRDYNSPLHF
NA,TRBJ2-2,TRBV5-5,few,TGTGCCAGCAGCTTTTTGGTGACCGCGAACACCGGGGAGCTGTTTTTT,CASSFLVTANTGELFF
TRBD1,TRBJ2-3,TRBV7-8,NA,TGTGCCAGCAGTTACCTCCGGGACAGGTCTGCGGATACGCAGTATTTT,CASSYLRDRSADTQYF
TRBD1,TRBJ2-1,TRBV28,NA,TGTGCCAGCAGTCTACAGGGGACGGTGGGCAATGAGCAGTTCTTC,CASSLQGTVGNEQFF
NA,TRBJ2-3,TRBV5-1,NA,TGCGCCAGCAGCCCCCTTGTGGAGTCAGATACGCAGTATTTT,CASSPLVESDTQYF
TRBD2,TRBJ2-5,TRBV20-1,few,TGCAGTGCTATCCTCCATCCTACGACTAGCCGGGAGACCCAGTACTTC,CSAILHPTTSRETQYF
TRBD1,TRBJ2-5,TRBV28,NA,TGTGCCAGCAGCATATGGGGGGACAGGGGGCGAGAGTACTTC,CASSIWGDRGREYF
NA,TRBJ2-7,TRBV15,NA,TGTGCCACCACCTTGAGCCGGGGCCCGGGACCCTACGAGCAGTACTTC,CATTLSRGPGPYEQYF
TRBD2,TRBJ2-1,TRBV12-3/TRBV12-4,few,TGTGCCAGCAGTTTATTTGGGACTAGAGATGAGCAGTTCTTC,CASSLFGTRDEQFF
NA,TRBJ1-1,TRBV5-1,NA,TGCGCCAGCAGCTTCCGGGGGCAGGGAGAGACTGAAGCTTTCTTT,CASSFRGQGETEAFF
TRBD1,TRBJ1-1,TRBV7-2,NA,TGTGCCAGCAGCCCTCGACAGGGACGAATCACTGAAGCTTTCTTT,CASSPRQGRITEAFF
NA,TRBJ2-1,TRBV3-1,NA,TGTGCCAGCAGCCAAGAATCCTACAATGAGCAGTTCTTC,CASSQESYNEQFF
NA,TRBJ1-4,TRBV7-9,NA,TGTGCCAGCAGCCCGGGAGGAAGAACTAATGAAAAACTGTTTTTT,CASSPGGRTNEKLFF
NA,TRBJ1-2,TRBV6-2/TRBV6-3,NA,TGTGCCAGCAGTTACGGGCCCCAGTGGGAGTCTAACTATGGCTACACCTTC,CASSYGPQWESNYGYTF
TRBD1,TRBJ1-1,TRBV29-1,NA,TGCAGCGTTGTTGGGTGGATCAAGGGACAGAAAAACACTGAAGCTTTCTTT,CSVVGWIKGQKNTEAFF
TRBD1,TRBJ2-5,TRBV29-1,few,TGCAGCGTTCCCGGACAGGGGGGTCTAGAGACCCAGTACTTC,CSVPGQGGLETQYF
TRBD2,TRBJ2-1,TRBV6-2/TRBV6-3,NA,TGTGCCAGCAGGCGGGTAGCGGGGGGGAGCCATGAGCAGTTCTTC,CASRRVAGGSHEQFF